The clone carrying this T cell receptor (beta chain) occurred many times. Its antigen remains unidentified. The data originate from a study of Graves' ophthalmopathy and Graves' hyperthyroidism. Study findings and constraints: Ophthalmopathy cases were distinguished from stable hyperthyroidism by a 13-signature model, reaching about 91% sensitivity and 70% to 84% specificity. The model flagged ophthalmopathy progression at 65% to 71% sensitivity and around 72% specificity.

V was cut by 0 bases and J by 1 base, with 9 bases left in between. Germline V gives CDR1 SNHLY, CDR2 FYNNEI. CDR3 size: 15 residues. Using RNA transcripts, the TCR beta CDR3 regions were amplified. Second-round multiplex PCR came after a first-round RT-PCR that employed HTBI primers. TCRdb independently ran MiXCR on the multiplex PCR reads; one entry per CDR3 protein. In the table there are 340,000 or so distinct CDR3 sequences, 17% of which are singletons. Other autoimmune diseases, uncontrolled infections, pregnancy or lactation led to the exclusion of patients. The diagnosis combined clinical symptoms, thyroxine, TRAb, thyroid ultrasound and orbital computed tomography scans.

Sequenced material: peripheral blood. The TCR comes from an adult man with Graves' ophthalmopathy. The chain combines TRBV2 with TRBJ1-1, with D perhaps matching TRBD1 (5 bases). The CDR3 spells CASSEARRGNTEAFF. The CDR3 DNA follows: TGTGCCAGCAGTGAAGCCCGAAGGGGGAACACTGAAGCTTTCTTT.